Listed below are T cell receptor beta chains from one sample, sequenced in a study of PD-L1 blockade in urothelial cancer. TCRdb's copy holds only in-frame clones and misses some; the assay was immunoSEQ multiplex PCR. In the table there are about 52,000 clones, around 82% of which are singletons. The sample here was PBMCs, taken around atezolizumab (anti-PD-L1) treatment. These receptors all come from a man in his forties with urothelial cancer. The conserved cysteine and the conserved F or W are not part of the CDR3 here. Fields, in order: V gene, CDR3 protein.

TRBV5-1 ASSFFYLPAEQF
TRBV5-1 ASADMNTEAF
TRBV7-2 ASSLHLGDNEQF
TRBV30 AWKNRGRETQY
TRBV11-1 ASSSQSPREGDEQF
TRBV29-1 SVETGGRSEQY
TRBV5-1 ASSLLSGGGYEQY
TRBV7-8 ASSGASRTGSYEQY
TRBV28 ASSPGFAYNEQF
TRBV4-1 ASSQETAGYT
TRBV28 ASSPYLEERGYT
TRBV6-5 ASSSKKGLAPDTQY
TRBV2 ASRPLTGPSGGYT
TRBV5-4 ASSLRAGGTDTQY
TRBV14 ASSQGVANYGYT
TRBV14 ASSQYTVNGELF
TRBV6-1 ASSPLNTIY
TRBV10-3 AISESIQLYEQY
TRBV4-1 ASSPEGGSGYNEQF
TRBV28 ASSLGLANTGELF
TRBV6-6 ASSIWDRGTEAF
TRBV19 ASSIYTGRTRNTEAF
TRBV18 ASSPGRQGLYGYT
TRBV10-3 AISESSTGYNYGYT
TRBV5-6 ASSLGQEETQY
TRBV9 ASSVGGTGAQPQH
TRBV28 ATKPFRLAGSTDTQY
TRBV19 ASRLGATDTQY